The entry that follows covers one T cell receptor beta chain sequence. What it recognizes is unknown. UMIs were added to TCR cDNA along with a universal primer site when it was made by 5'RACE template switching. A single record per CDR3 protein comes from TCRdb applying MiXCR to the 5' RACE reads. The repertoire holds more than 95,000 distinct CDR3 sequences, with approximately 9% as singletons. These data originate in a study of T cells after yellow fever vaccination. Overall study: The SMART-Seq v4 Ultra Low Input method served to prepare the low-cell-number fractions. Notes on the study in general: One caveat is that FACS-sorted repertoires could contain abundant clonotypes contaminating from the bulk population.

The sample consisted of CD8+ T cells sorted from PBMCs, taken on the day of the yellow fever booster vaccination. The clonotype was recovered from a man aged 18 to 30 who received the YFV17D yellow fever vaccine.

As DNA, the CDR3 is TGTGCCAGCAGCTCGGGGGGCTACACTGAAGCTTTCTTT. Translation gives CASSSGGYTEAFF. The genes are TRBV11-2 and TRBJ1-1; tentatively, D is TRBD1 (6 bases). The V and J ends lost 4 bases and 3 bases respectively, with 9 bases between them. This CDR3 contains 13 residues. The germline gives CDR1 SGHAT, CDR2 FQNNGV.